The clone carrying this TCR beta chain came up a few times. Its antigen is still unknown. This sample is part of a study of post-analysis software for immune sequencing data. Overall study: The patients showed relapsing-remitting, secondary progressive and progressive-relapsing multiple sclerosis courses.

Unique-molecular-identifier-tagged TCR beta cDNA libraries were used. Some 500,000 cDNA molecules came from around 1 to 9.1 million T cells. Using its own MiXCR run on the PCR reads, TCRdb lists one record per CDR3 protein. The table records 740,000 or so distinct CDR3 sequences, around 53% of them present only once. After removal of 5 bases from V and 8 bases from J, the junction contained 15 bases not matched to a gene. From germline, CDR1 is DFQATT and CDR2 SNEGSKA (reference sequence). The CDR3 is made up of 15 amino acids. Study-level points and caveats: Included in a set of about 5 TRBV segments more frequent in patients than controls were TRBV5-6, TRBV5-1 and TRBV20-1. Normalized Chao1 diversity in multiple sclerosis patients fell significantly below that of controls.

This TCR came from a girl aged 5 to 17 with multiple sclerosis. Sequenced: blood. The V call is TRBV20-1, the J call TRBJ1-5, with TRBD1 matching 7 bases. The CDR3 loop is CSARAGGRGRKPQHF. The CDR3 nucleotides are TGCAGTGCTCGCGCGGGGGGAAGGGGGCGCAAGCCCCAGCATTTT.